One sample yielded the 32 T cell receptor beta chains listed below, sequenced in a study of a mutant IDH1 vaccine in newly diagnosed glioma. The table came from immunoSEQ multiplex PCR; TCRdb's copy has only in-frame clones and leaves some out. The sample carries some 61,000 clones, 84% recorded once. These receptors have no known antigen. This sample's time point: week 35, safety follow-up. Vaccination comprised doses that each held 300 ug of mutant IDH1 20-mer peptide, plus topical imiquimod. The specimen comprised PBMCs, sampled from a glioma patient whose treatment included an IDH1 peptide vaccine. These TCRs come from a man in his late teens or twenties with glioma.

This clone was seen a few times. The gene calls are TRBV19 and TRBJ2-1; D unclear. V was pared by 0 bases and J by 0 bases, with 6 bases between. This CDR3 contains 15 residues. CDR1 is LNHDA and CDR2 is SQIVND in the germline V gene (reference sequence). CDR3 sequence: CASSIDGDSYNEQFF. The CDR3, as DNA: TGTGCCAGTAGTATAGATGGAGACTCCTACAATGAGCAGTTCTTC.

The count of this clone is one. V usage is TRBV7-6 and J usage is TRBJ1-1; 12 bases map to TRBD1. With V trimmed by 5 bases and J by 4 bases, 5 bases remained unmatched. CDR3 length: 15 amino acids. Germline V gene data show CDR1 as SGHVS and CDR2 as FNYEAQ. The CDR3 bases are TGTGCCAGCAGCACGGGACAGGGGGCGCCCACTGAAGCTTTCTTT. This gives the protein CASSTGQGAPTEAFF.

The CDR3 is CASSDGQGGANVLTF. As DNA, the CDR3 is TGTGCCAGCAGTGACGGACAGGGTGGGGCCAACGTCCTGACTTTC. This chain joins TRBV6-4 and TRBJ2-6, with TRBD1 matching 8 bases. The J segment lost 3 bases and the V segment lost 2 bases, leaving 0 bases of the junction unmatched. The CDR3 has 15 residues. Looked up from germline, CDR1 is MRHNA and CDR2 is SNTAGT.

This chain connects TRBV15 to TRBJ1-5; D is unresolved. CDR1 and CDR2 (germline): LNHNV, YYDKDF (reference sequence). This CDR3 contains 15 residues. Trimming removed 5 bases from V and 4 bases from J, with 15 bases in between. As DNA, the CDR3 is TGTGCCACCAGCCCCACCAGGCAGGTGAATCAGCCCCAGCATTTT. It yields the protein CATSPTRQVNQPQHF. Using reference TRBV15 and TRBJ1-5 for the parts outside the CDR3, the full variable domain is DAMVIQNPRYQVTQFGKPVTLSCSQTLNHNVMYWYQQKSSQAPKLLFHYYDKDFNNEADTPDNFQSRRPNTSFCFLDIRSPGLGDTAMYLCATSPTRQVNQPQHFGDGTRLSIL.

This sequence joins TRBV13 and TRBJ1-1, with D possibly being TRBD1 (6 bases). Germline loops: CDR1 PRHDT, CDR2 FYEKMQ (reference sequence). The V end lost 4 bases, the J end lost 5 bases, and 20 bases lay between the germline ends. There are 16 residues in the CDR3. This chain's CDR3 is CASSSWGGRGGTEAFF. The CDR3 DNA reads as TGTGCCAGCAGCTCCTGGGGAGGCAGGGGAGGGACTGAAGCTTTCTTT.

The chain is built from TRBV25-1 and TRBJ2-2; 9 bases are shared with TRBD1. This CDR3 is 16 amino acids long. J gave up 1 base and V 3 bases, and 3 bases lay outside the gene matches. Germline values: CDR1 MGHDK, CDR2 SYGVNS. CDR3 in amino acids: CASSDDRGRNTGELFF. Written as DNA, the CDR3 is TGTGCCAGCAGTGACGACAGGGGGAGGAACACCGGGGAGCTGTTTTTT.

CDR3 nucleotide sequence: TGTGCCAGCAGCTTAAGCGACAGGAACACTGAAGCTTTCTTT. Its translation: CASSLSDRNTEAFF. The chain couples TRBV7-2 to TRBJ1-1, with D tentatively TRBD1 (5 bases). CDR3 length: 14 amino acids. From germline, CDR1 is SGHTA and CDR2 FQGNSA. V was cut by 2 bases and J by 1 base, with 8 bases left in between.

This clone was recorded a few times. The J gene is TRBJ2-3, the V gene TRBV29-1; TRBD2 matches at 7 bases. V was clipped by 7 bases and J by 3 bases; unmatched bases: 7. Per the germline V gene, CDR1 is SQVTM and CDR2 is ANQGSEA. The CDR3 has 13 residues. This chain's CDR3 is CSGRGRGTDTQYF. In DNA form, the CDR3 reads TGCAGCGGCCGTGGGCGGGGGACAGATACGCAGTATTTT.

Here the CDR3 reads CASTQSGGESEQYF. In nucleotides, the CDR3 is TGTGCCAGCACCCAGTCCGGGGGCGAGTCCGAGCAGTACTTC. The rearrangement links TRBV11-2 to TRBJ2-5; either TRBD1 or TRBD2 may fit D (6 bases each). The DNA end favors TRBJ2-7, so the J call may be wrong. Germline CDR1 SGHAT, CDR2 FQNNGV. This CDR3 spans 14 amino acids.

CDR3 protein: CASSLTPLSTDTQYF. CDR3 coding DNA: TGTGCCAGCAGTTTAACCCCCCTTAGCACAGATACGCAGTATTTT. The chain uses TRBV27 and TRBJ2-3; unclear D gene. Germline lookup yields CDR1 MNHEY and CDR2 SMNVEV (reference sequence). V was clipped by 2 bases and J by 0 bases, with 9 bases between them. The CDR3 is 15 amino acids.

This CDR3 is CASRPPGRTEAFF. The DNA for the CDR3 is TGCGCCAGCAGGCCCCCAGGGAGAACTGAAGCTTTCTTT. This chain connects TRBV4-1 to TRBJ1-1, with D maybe TRBD1 (5 bases). Between the trimmed V and J ends, which lost 6 bases and 5 bases, there was a span of 13 bases. Germline-derived CDR1 and CDR2 are MGHRA and YSYEKL. The CDR3 totals 13 residues.

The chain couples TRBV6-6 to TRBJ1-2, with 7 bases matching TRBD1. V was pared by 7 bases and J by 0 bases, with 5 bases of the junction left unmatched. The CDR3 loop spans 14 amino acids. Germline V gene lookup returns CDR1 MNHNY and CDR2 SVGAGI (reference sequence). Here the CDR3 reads CASTRDSPNYGYTF. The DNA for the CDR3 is TGTGCCAGCACTAGGGACAGCCCTAACTATGGCTACACCTTC.

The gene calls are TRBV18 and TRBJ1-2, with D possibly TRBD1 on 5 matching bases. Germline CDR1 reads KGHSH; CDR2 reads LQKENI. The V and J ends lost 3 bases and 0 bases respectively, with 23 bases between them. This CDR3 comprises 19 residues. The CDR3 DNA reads TGTGCCAGCTCACCTACTCAGGCCTCCCCGGGGACCCCTAACTATGGCTACACCTTC. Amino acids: CASSPTQASPGTPNYGYTF.

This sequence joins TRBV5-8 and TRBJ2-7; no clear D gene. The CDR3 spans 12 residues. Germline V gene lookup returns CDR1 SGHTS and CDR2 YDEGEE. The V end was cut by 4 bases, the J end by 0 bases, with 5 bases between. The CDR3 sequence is CASSQDSYEQYF. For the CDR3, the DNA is TGTGCCAGCAGCCAGGACTCCTACGAGCAGTACTTC.

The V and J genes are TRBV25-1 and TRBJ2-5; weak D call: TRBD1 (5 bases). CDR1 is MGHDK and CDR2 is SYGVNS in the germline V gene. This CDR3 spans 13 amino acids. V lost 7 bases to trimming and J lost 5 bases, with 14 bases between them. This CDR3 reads CASTPHRQETQYF. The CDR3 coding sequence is TGTGCCAGCACCCCACACCGACAGGAGACCCAGTACTTC.

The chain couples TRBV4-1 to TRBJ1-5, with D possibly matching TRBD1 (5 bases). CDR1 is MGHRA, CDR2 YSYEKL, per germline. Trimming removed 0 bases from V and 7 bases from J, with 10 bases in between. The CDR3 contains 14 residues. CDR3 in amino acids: CASSQERWGQPQHF. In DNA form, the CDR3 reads TGCGCCAGCAGCCAAGAGAGGTGGGGCCAGCCCCAGCATTTT.

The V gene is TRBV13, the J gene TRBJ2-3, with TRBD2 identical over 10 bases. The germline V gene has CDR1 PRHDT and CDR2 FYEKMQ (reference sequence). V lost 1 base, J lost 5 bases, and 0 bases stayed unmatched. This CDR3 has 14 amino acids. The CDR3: CASSLASGRDTQYF. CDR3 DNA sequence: TGTGCCAGCAGCTTAGCTAGCGGGAGAGATACGCAGTATTTT.

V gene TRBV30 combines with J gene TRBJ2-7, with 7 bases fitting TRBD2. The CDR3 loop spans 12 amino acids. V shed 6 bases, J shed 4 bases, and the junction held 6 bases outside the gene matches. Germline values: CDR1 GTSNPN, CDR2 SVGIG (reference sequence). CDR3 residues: CACEAGVYEQYF. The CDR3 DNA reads TGTGCCTGCGAGGCGGGAGTTTACGAGCAGTACTTC.

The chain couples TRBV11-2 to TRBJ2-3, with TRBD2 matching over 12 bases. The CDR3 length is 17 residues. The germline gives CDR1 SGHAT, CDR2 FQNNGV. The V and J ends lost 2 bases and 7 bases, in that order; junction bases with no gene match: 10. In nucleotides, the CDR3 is TGTGCCAGCAGCTTATCCGGCGGGACTAGCGGGTTCTATACGCAGTATTTT. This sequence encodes CASSLSGGTSGFYTQYF.

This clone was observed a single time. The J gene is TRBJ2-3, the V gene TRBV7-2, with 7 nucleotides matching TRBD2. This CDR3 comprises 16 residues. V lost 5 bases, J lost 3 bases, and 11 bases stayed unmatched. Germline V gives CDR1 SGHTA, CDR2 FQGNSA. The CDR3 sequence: CASSRTTGLGTDTQYF. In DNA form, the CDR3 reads TGTGCCAGCAGCCGAACTACAGGACTAGGGACAGATACGCAGTATTTT.

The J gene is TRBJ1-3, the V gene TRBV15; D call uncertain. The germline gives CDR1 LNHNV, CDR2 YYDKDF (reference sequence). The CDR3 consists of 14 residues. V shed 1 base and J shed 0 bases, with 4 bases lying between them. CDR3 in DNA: TGTGCCACCAGCAGAGGAAACTCTGGAAACACCATATATTTT. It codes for CATSRGNSGNTIYF.

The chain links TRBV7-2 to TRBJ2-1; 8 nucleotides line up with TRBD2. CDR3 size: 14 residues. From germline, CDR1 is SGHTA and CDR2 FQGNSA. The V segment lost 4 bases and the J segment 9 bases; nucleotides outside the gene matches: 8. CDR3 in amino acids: CASSSALAAAEQFF. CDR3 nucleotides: TGTGCCAGCAGCTCAGCACTAGCGGCGGCTGAGCAGTTCTTC.

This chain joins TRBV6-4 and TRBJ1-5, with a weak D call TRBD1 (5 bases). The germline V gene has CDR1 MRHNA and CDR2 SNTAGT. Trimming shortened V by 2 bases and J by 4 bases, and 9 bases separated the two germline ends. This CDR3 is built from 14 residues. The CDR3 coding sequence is TGTGCCAGCAGTGACCGGGGGAAGAATCAGCCCCAGCATTTT. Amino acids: CASSDRGKNQPQHF.

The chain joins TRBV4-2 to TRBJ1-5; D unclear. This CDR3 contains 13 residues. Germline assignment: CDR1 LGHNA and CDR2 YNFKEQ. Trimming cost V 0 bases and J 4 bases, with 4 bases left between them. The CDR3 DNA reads TGTGCCAGCAGCCAAGACAGGAATCAGCCCCAGCATTTT. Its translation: CASSQDRNQPQHF.

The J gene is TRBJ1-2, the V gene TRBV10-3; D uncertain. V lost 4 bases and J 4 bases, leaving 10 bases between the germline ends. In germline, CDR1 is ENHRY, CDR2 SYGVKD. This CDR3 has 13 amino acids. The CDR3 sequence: CAISVEIGYGYTF. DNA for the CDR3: TGTGCCATCAGTGTAGAAATTGGCTATGGCTACACCTTC.

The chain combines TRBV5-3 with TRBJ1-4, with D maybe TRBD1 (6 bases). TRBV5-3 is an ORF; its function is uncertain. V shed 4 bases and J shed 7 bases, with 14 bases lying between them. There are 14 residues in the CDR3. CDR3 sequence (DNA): TGTGCCAGAAGCCTAGGGGGGTTGGCTGAAAAACTGTTTTTT. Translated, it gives CARSLGGLAEKLFF.

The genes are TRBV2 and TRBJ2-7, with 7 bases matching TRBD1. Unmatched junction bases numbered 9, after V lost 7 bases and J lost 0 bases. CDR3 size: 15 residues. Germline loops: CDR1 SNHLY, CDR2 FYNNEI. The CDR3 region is CASIPRQGPSYEQYF. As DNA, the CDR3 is TGTGCCAGCATCCCCCGACAGGGCCCCTCCTACGAGCAGTACTTC.

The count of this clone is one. The CDR3 spells CASSLSGPGNTIYF. CDR3 bases: TGTGCCAGCAGTTTATCGGGCCCTGGAAACACCATATATTTT. V gene TRBV28 combines with J gene TRBJ1-3; no clear D. CDR3 length: 14 amino acids. Germline CDR1 and CDR2: MDHEN and SYDVKM. V shed 1 base and J shed 2 bases, with 6 bases lying between them.

Here the CDR3 reads CSGRNYGYTF. In nucleotides, the CDR3 is TGCAGCGGGAGGAACTATGGCTACACCTTC. The chain is built from TRBV29-1 and TRBJ1-2; D is uncertain. Trimming shortened V by 7 bases and J by 2 bases, and 5 bases separated the two germline ends. Per germline, CDR1 SQVTM and CDR2 ANQGSEA. This CDR3 has 10 amino acids.

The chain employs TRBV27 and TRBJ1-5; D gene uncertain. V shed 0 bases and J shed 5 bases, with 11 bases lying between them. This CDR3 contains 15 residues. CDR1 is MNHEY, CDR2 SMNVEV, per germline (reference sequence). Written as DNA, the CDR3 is TGTGCCAGCAGTTTATCGGTGGGTTTCGATCAGCCCCAGCATTTT. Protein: CASSLSVGFDQPQHF.

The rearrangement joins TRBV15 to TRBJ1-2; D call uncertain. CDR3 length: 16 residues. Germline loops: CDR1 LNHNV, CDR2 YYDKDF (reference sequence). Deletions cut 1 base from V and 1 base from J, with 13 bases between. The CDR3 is CATSRGGGGNNYGYTF. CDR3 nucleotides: TGTGCCACCAGCAGAGGGGGTGGAGGGAATAACTATGGCTACACCTTC.

The CDR3 is CASSLYTGSGNTIYF. The CDR3 DNA reads as TGTGCCAGCAGCTTATATACCGGGTCTGGAAACACCATATATTTT. V and J are TRBV7-9 and TRBJ1-3; D is uncertain. The CDR3 totals 15 residues. CDR1 is SEHNR and CDR2 is FQNEAQ in the germline V gene (reference sequence). Trimming took 2 bases from V and 1 from J, leaving 9 bases between them.